One and the same sample provided the 8 T cell receptor beta chains below, sequenced in a study of control samples from healthy donors and cancer patients. Sequenced by immunoSEQ multiplex PCR; TCRdb stores in-frame clones only, minus some. The profile shows 95,000 to 100,000 clones, roughly 86% of them singletons. Specimen: blood. The receptors here all came from a man in his sixties in good health.

This chain joins TRBV7-2 and TRBJ1-1; TRBD1 is a possible D gene (6 bases). Trimming took 3 bases from V and 4 from J, leaving 12 bases between them. CDR1 and CDR2 from the germline V gene are SGHTA and FQGNSA. The CDR3 is 14 residues long. The CDR3 loop is CASSLHRESTEAFF. The CDR3 DNA reads as TGTGCCAGCAGCTTGCACAGGGAGAGCACTGAAGCTTTCTTT.

This chain joins TRBV9 and TRBJ2-5; D perhaps matches TRBD1 (5 bases). CDR3 length: 13 residues. CDR1 is SGDLS and CDR2 is YYNGEE in the germline V gene. The germline V and J ends were trimmed by 0 bases and 4 bases, with 7 bases remaining between them. The CDR3 reads CASSVDQGETQYF. As DNA, the CDR3 is TGTGCCAGCAGCGTAGATCAGGGAGAGACCCAGTACTTC.

The chain employs TRBV7-9 and TRBJ2-7; no reliable D call. Germline CDR1 and CDR2: SEHNR and FQNEAQ (reference sequence). CDR3 length equals 14 residues. V lost 4 bases and J 6 bases, leaving 16 bases between the germline ends. CDR3 DNA sequence: TGTGCCAGCAGCTATACCTCGCAGTTTGGCGAGCAGTACTTC. Translated, it gives CASSYTSQFGEQYF.

The V call is TRBV4-2, the J call TRBJ2-7, with D perhaps matching TRBD2 (6 bases). There are 16 residues in the CDR3. Deletions cut 0 bases from V and 0 bases from J, with 12 bases between. The germline V gene has CDR1 LGHNA and CDR2 YNFKEQ. The CDR3 here is CASSQDEGDSSYEQYF. The DNA for the CDR3 is TGTGCCAGCAGCCAAGATGAAGGGGACTCCTCCTACGAGCAGTACTTC.

V gene TRBV28 combines with J gene TRBJ1-2; 8 nucleotides line up with TRBD1. CDR1 is MDHEN and CDR2 is SYDVKM in the germline V gene. V was clipped by 2 bases and J by 4 bases; unmatched bases: 3. The CDR3 sequence is 14 residues long. The chain's CDR3 is CASSLGQGSYGYTF. In DNA form, the CDR3 reads TGTGCCAGCAGTTTAGGACAGGGAAGCTATGGCTACACCTTC.

This clone has a single count. CDR3: CASSLQTGGRTDTQYF. The CDR3 bases are TGTGCCAGCAGCCTACAGACAGGGGGTAGGACAGATACGCAGTATTTT. The chain recombines TRBV7-8 with TRBJ2-3, with 9 bases identical to TRBD1. This CDR3 region has 16 residues. Losses at the gene ends were 5 bases for V and 3 bases for J; bases not matched to a gene: 9. CDR1 and CDR2 from the germline V gene are SGHVS and FQNEAQ.

The chain combines TRBV3-1 (or the pseudogene TRBV3-2) with TRBJ1-5; D gene ambiguous. The CDR3 has 17 residues. The germline V gene encodes CDR1 LGHDT and CDR2 YNNKEL (reference sequence). The V gene lost 4 bases and the J gene lost 0 bases, with 16 bases spanning the gap. CDR3 amino acids: CASSRGGLASSNQPQHF. In DNA form, the CDR3 reads TGTGCCAGCAGCCGGGGAGGACTGGCGAGTAGCAATCAGCCCCAGCATTTT.

The CDR3 reads CAISPSGSGGSTDTQYF. In nucleotides, the CDR3 is TGTGCCATCAGTCCCTCGGGTAGCGGGGGTAGCACAGATACGCAGTATTTT. The chain combines TRBV10-3 with TRBJ2-3, with 9 positions matching TRBD2. Germline V gene data show CDR1 as ENHRY and CDR2 as SYGVKD. Trimming removed 5 bases from V and 0 bases from J; junction bases left unmatched: 9. This CDR3 is 17 amino acids long.